The next 6 T cell receptor beta chains were all read from a single sample in a study of OX40 agonist ivuxolimab in advanced cancers. This table comes from immunoSEQ multiplex PCR, and its TCRdb copy is limited to in-frame clones, with some not included. This sample has about 41,000 clones, with 70% to 90% found just once. The material sequenced was CD4+ or CD8+ T cells sorted from blood, taken in a trial of the OX40 agonist ivuxolimab. These receptors were obtained from an adult with an advanced solid tumor such as melanoma, head and neck, liver or kidney cancer.

The chain combines TRBV7-2 with TRBJ1-2; D not certain. Germline lookup yields CDR1 SGHTA and CDR2 FQGNSA. The V gene lost 2 bases and the J gene lost 6 bases, with 16 bases spanning the gap. This CDR3 contains 15 residues. In DNA, the CDR3 is TGTGCCAGCAGCTTAATGGCTGGGAGAAAGAATGGCTACACCTTC. It translates to CASSLMAGRKNGYTF.

The chain carries TRBV5-4 and TRBJ2-1; TRBD2 matches at 10 bases. The V segment lost 1 base and the J segment 1 base; nucleotides outside the gene matches: 5. CDR1 and CDR2 (germline): SGHNT, YYREEE (reference sequence). CDR3 length: 17 residues. In DNA, the CDR3 is TGTGCCAGCAGCTTGAGACTAGCGGGCCTTTCCTACAATGAGCAGTTCTTC. The encoded protein is CASSLRLAGLSYNEQFF.

The chain recombines TRBV5-1 with TRBJ2-1; 9 bases are a match to TRBD2. The germline V gene encodes CDR1 SGHRS and CDR2 YFSETQ. Trimming removed 0 bases from V and 4 bases from J; junction bases left unmatched: 5. The CDR3 sequence is 16 residues long. CDR3 in amino acids: CASSLALAGEYNEQFF. The CDR3 DNA reads as TGCGCCAGCAGCTTGGCCTTAGCGGGGGAATACAATGAGCAGTTCTTC.

V usage is TRBV19 and J usage is TRBJ1-6, with 7 bases fitting TRBD1. V shed 8 bases and J 7 bases; nucleotides not matched to a gene: 8. This CDR3 has 14 residues. CDR1 is LNHDA and CDR2 is SQIVND in the germline V gene (reference sequence). The CDR3 spells CASQRTGLNSPLHF. CDR3 sequence (DNA): TGTGCCAGTCAACGGACAGGATTGAATTCACCCCTCCACTTT.

The chain uses TRBV5-1 and TRBJ2-1; tentatively, D is TRBD1 (6 bases). The germline gives CDR1 SGHRS, CDR2 YFSETQ. Trimming took off 2 bases at V and 4 bases at J, with 13 bases between the two ends. CDR3 length: 15 residues. The DNA of the CDR3 is TGCGCCAGCAGCTTCGGCAGGGGAGAATACAATGAGCAGTTCTTC. Translating gives CASSFGRGEYNEQFF.

The genes are TRBV7-3 and TRBJ1-1; unclear D gene. CDR1 and CDR2 (germline): SGHTA, FQGTGA. The length of the CDR3 is 14 residues. V shed 2 bases and J shed 0 bases, with 7 bases lying between them. CDR3 in DNA: TGTGCCAGCAGCTTAGGCAGCATGAACACTGAAGCTTTCTTT. Translating gives CASSLGSMNTEAFF.